These 15 T cell receptor beta chains share one sample of origin, sequenced in a study of glioma-infiltrating T cells after dendritic cell vaccination. As for time point: after dendritic cell vaccination, including at tumor progression/relapse. Measured with immunoSEQ multiplex PCR; TCRdb has only the in-frame clones, and not every one. The top ten clones hold 2% to 2.5% of a sample with about 91,000 clones, approximately 75% of them seen once. This specimen was blood, taken after dendritic cell vaccination. These receptors were taken from a human donor with glioblastoma.

V usage is TRBV6-1 and J usage is TRBJ1-1; D is perhaps TRBD1 (6 bases). CDR3 length: 12 amino acids. The V gene's germline CDR1 is MNHNS and CDR2 SASEGT. Trimming stripped 1 base from V and 9 bases from J, with 9 bases between. DNA for the CDR3: TGTGCCAGCAGTGAAGGGACAGCCCAAGCTTTCTTT. Its translation is CASSEGTAQAFF.

This clone was seen only once. The rearrangement links TRBV11-3 to TRBJ2-1; D is perhaps TRBD2 (7 bases). Between the trimmed V and J ends, which lost 5 bases and 9 bases, there was a span of 23 bases. CDR1 and CDR2 (germline): SGHNT, YENEEA. This CDR3 spans 16 amino acids. CDR3 in amino acids: CASSRVEGGGSAEQFF. The CDR3, as DNA: TGTGCCAGCAGCCGTGTTGAGGGGGGCGGGAGCGCTGAGCAGTTCTTC.

The chain is built from TRBV7-2 and TRBJ2-4; no clear D gene. Deletions cut 3 bases from V and 2 bases from J, with 8 bases between. The CDR3 runs 14 residues. Germline loops: CDR1 SGHTA, CDR2 FQGNSA. CDR3 sequence reads: CASSFALTKNIQYF. The CDR3, as DNA: TGTGCCAGCAGCTTCGCGCTAACCAAAAACATTCAGTACTTC. The full variable domain, completed using reference TRBV7-2 and TRBJ2-4, is GAGVSQSPSNKVTEKGKDVELRCDPISGHTALYWYRQSLGQGLEFLIYFQGNSAPDKSGLPSDRFSAERTGGSVSTLTIQRTQQEDSAVYLCASSFALTKNIQYFGAGTRLSVL.

V gene TRBV6-6 combines with J gene TRBJ2-7; perhaps TRBD2 as D (7 bases). The CDR3 has 13 amino acids. Between the trimmed V and J ends, which lost 8 bases and 1 base, there was a span of 12 bases. Germline values: CDR1 MNHNY, CDR2 SVGAGI (reference sequence). The CDR3 nucleotides are TGTGCCAGCGGGGGGGCGGAGTCCTACGAGCAGTACGTC. Amino acids: CASGGAESYEQYV.

Written as DNA, the CDR3 is TGTGCCAGCAGCAGTCAGTTGAACACTGAAGCTTTCTTT. This codes for CASSSQLNTEAFF. The chain has TRBV5-4 and TRBJ1-1; no firm D call. The CDR3 consists of 13 residues. V lost 4 bases, J lost 0 bases, and 7 bases lay in between. Germline V gives CDR1 SGHNT, CDR2 YYREEE (reference sequence).

This chain uses TRBV7-2 with TRBJ2-7; TRBD1 might be the D (6 bases). CDR3 length: 14 amino acids. V shed 5 bases and J shed 2 bases, with 13 bases lying between them. Germline-derived CDR1 and CDR2 are SGHTA and FQGNSA. The CDR3 here is CASSPRQAPYEQYF. DNA of the CDR3: TGTGCCAGCAGCCCGCGACAGGCCCCCTACGAGCAGTACTTC.

The V and J genes are TRBV2 and TRBJ2-7; 7 bases are shared with TRBD2. The V gene's germline CDR1 is SNHLY and CDR2 FYNNEI. With 7 bases clipped from V and 2 bases from J, the junction kept 8 bases outside the gene matches. CDR3 length: 14 amino acids. In DNA form, the CDR3 reads TGTGCCAGCACCCTAGGGGAGGGGCCCTACGAGCAGTACTTC. This sequence encodes CASTLGEGPYEQYF.

This clone was observed a few times. This sequence joins TRBV6-5 and TRBJ2-1; D is uncertain. V shed 2 bases and J shed 0 bases, with 11 bases lying between them. The CDR3 totals 16 residues. Germline V gene data show CDR1 as MNHEY and CDR2 as SVGAGI. CDR3 loop: CASSYAGSSSYNEQFF. Here the CDR3 DNA reads TGTGCCAGCAGTTACGCAGGTTCGAGCTCCTACAATGAGCAGTTCTTC.

The chain combines TRBV4-2 with TRBJ2-1; 11 bases align to TRBD2. CDR3 length: 16 residues. Unmatched junction bases numbered 6, after V lost 1 base and J lost 7 bases. CDR1 is LGHNA, CDR2 YNFKEQ, per germline. CDR3 amino acids: CASSQGWTSGYNEQFF. The CDR3, as DNA: TGTGCCAGCAGCCAAGGGTGGACTAGCGGGTATAATGAGCAGTTCTTC.

In this sample, this clone turned up once. This CDR3 reads CSVQSTDTQYF. The CDR3 DNA reads as TGCAGCGTGCAGAGCACAGATACGCAGTATTTT. This rearrangement joins TRBV29-1 to TRBJ2-3; no definite D call. Germline loops: CDR1 SQVTM, CDR2 ANQGSEA. The V end lost 6 bases, the J end lost 0 bases, and 4 bases lay between the germline ends. There are 11 residues in the CDR3.

This sequence joins TRBV6-5 and TRBJ2-1; 13 nucleotides line up with TRBD2. This CDR3 region has 15 residues. The junction had 10 bases not matched to a gene; V was cut back by 10 bases and J by 7 bases. Per the germline V gene, CDR1 is MNHEY and CDR2 is SVGAGI. The CDR3: CATRTSGGVENEQFF. The CDR3 nucleotides are TGTGCCACGCGGACTAGCGGGGGCGTGGAGAATGAGCAGTTCTTC.

J is TRBJ1-5 and V is TRBV19; D remains ambiguous. Germline values: CDR1 LNHDA, CDR2 SQIVND (reference sequence). Trimming removed 7 bases at V and 0 bases at J, with 16 bases between. The CDR3 is 16 residues long. The CDR3 DNA is TGTGCCAGTACTGATTGGAGGAGACATAGCAATCAGCCCCAGCATTTT. This sequence encodes CASTDWRRHSNQPQHF.

This rearrangement joins TRBV5-1 to TRBJ2-3; 10 positions agree with TRBD2. Germline V gene sequence: CDR1 SGHRS, CDR2 YFSETQ. The CDR3 contains 16 residues. The ends lost 5 bases at V and 4 bases at J; junction bases unmatched: 10. The DNA of the CDR3 is TGCGCCAGCAGGCTGTCCAGCGGGGGGGGTTCAGATACGCAGTATTTT. Translation gives CASRLSSGGGSDTQYF.

The chain carries TRBV6-6 and TRBJ2-5, with D unresolved. Germline-derived CDR1 and CDR2 are MNHNY and SVGAGI (reference sequence). This CDR3 is built from 14 residues. Trimming took off 0 bases at V and 1 base at J, with 6 bases between the two ends. The chain's CDR3 is CASSYSNSQETQYF. The CDR3 DNA is TGTGCCAGCAGTTACTCTAACAGCCAAGAGACCCAGTACTTC.

V and J are TRBV7-9 and TRBJ2-2, with D possibly TRBD2 on 5 matching bases. Per the germline V gene, CDR1 is SEHNR and CDR2 is FQNEAQ (reference sequence). This CDR3 has 14 amino acids. Between the trimmed V and J ends, which lost 2 bases and 6 bases, there was a span of 10 bases. The CDR3 sequence is CASSLTLAAGELFF. Written as DNA, the CDR3 is TGTGCCAGCAGCTTAACTCTAGCTGCCGGGGAGCTGTTTTTT.